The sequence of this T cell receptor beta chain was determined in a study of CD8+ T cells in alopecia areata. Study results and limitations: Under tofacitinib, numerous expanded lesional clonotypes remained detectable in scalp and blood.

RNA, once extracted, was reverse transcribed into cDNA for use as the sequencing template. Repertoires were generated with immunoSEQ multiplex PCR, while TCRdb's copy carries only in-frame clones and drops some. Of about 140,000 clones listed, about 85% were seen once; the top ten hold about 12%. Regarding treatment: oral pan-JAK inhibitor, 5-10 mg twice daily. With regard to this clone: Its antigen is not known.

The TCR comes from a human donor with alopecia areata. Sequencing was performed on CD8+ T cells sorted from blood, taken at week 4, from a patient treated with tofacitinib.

CDR3 coding DNA: TGCAGCGTTGAAAAGGGGGCGGGCACCGGGGAGCTGTTTTTT. This translates into CSVEKGAGTGELFF. This chain joins TRBV29-1 and TRBJ2-2; 7 nucleotides line up with TRBD1. The J segment lost 4 bases and the V segment lost 2 bases, leaving 4 bases of the junction unmatched. CDR3 length: 14 residues. Germline loops: CDR1 SQVTM, CDR2 ANQGSEA.